The text below deals with one T cell receptor (beta chain). Antigen specificity is unknown. This sample is part of a study of cytomegalovirus exposure and HLA in healthy donors. As for the study in general: Roughly 80 million unique TCRs from HLA-typed donors made up an early data release. The study, taken as a whole, reports: A prior analysis recorded that most TCR beta V segments were productive about 87% or about 30% of the time. Cytomegalovirus association was listed for under 200 TCR beta chains. With later analysis, a missense DCLRE1C variant became linked to TCR beta V- and J-gene trimming.

The CDR3 consists of 16 residues. Germline V gives CDR1 SNHLY, CDR2 FYNNEI. V lost 1 base to trimming and J lost 9 bases; unmatched junction nucleotides: 9. PCR was performed using 60 Vbeta and 13 Jbeta primers. Clones were sequenced by immunoSEQ multiplex PCR, and TCRdb holds only the in-frame ones, with some missing. Here the sample spans about 73,000 clones, 65% to 85% being singletons. The sequence came from a man in his 70s in good health and CMV-seronegative. The chain joins TRBV2 to TRBJ2-1, with 10 positions matching TRBD2. Material for sequencing was PBMCs. CDR3 amino acids: CASSEGGSGGTGEQFF. DNA for the CDR3: TGTGCCAGCAGTGAAGGTGGTAGCGGGGGGACGGGTGAGCAGTTCTTC.